The 16 T cell receptor beta chains below all came from one sample that was sequenced in a study of blood T cell repertoires in COVID-19. Using immunoSEQ multiplex PCR, the repertoire was profiled, and TCRdb retains in-frame clones only, with some absent. The sample carries under 200,000 clones, around 86% recorded once. Source material: peripheral blood. The source of these receptors is a woman of 80 years or more with COVID-19, enrolled during active disease.

The genes are TRBV19 and TRBJ2-1; 7 nucleotides agree with TRBD2. Germline V gives CDR1 LNHDA, CDR2 SQIVND (reference sequence). The junction had 3 bases not matched to a gene; V was cut back by 7 bases and J by 0 bases. The CDR3 extends over 14 amino acids. CDR3 residues: CASKGGSSYNEQFF. The CDR3 region has the DNA TGTGCCAGTAAGGGCGGGAGCTCCTACAATGAGCAGTTCTTC.

J is TRBJ2-5 and V is TRBV28; no clear D. Germline lookup yields CDR1 MDHEN and CDR2 SYDVKM. This CDR3 region has 13 residues. Trimming took 8 bases from V and 4 from J, leaving 14 bases between them. The CDR3, as DNA: TGTGCCAGCTCCCTCGGTAACCCAGAGACCCAGTACTTC. Its protein product is CASSLGNPETQYF.

V usage is TRBV4-2 and J usage is TRBJ2-5; 11 bases fit TRBD2. This CDR3 is 19 amino acids long. Germline assignment: CDR1 LGHNA and CDR2 YNFKEQ. Losses at the gene ends were 6 bases for V and 2 bases for J; bases not matched to a gene: 17. Written as DNA, the CDR3 is TGTGCCAGCAGTCGACAGGGACCCACTAGCGGGAGCGCACAAGAGACCCAGTACTTC. Translating it yields CASSRQGPTSGSAQETQYF.

This clone was seen only once. The V call is TRBV6-1, the J call TRBJ2-7; D is unclear. The germline V gene encodes CDR1 MNHNS and CDR2 SASEGT. Trimming left V 3 bases short and J 4 bases short, with 4 bases between. The CDR3 extends over 11 amino acids. CDR3 sequence: CASSDLYEQYF. The DNA for the CDR3 is TGTGCCAGCAGTGATCTTTACGAGCAGTACTTC.

Concerning this clone: A much larger clone sits a single nucleotide away, making a read error possible. The rearrangement uses TRBV6-6 and TRBJ2-7; 9 nucleotides align to TRBD2. The germline V gene has CDR1 MNHNY and CDR2 SVGAGI (reference sequence). With V trimmed by 2 bases and J by 3 bases, 2 bases remained unmatched. The CDR3 spans 14 residues. CDR3 sequence: CASSYGTSSYEQYF. As DNA, the CDR3 is TGTGCCAGCAGTTACGGGACTAGCAGCTACGAGCAGTACTTC.

The chain carries TRBV5-5 and TRBJ2-7; TRBD1 might be the D (5 bases). This CDR3 comprises 13 residues. The V and J ends lost 1 base and 1 base respectively, with 6 bases between them. The germline CDR1 and CDR2 sequences are SGHKS and YYEKEE (reference sequence). The CDR3 is CASSLRQSYEQYF. The CDR3 DNA sequence: TGTGCCAGCAGCTTGCGACAGTCCTACGAGCAGTACTTC.

In its sample, this clone was seen once. V is TRBV28 and J is TRBJ2-7; tentatively, D is TRBD1 (5 bases). Trimming cost V 1 base and J 4 bases, with 8 bases left between them. CDR3 size: 13 residues. Per germline, CDR1 MDHEN and CDR2 SYDVKM. The CDR3 loop reads CASSLLTAYEQYF. CDR3 bases: TGTGCCAGCAGTTTATTGACAGCGTACGAGCAGTACTTC.

This clone was recorded once. The V and J genes are TRBV2 and TRBJ1-4, with 8 positions matching TRBD1. Germline V lookup: CDR1 SNHLY, CDR2 FYNNEI. This CDR3 is 14 amino acids long. V shed 6 bases and J 4 bases; nucleotides not matched to a gene: 4. Here the CDR3 reads CASSWDRFNEKLFF. In nucleotides, the CDR3 is TGTGCCAGCAGCTGGGACAGGTTTAATGAAAAACTGTTTTTT.

The CDR3 DNA follows: TGTGCCAGCAGCCTAACCTGGGACTCCAGCATCTATGGCTACACCTTC. Translated, it gives CASSLTWDSSIYGYTF. The chain has TRBV7-6 and TRBJ1-2, with a tentative D call TRBD1 (5 bases). The V gene lost 5 bases and the J gene lost 4 bases, with 20 bases spanning the gap. CDR1 is SGHVS and CDR2 is FNYEAQ in the germline V gene. This CDR3 is 16 amino acids long.

The J gene is TRBJ1-6, the V gene TRBV14; 8 positions agree with TRBD1. The CDR3 length is 14 residues. V shed 1 base and J 8 bases; nucleotides not matched to a gene: 1. Germline CDR1 SGHDN, CDR2 FVKESK. CDR3 DNA: TGTGCCAGCAGCCAAGTCAGGGGGCATTCACCCCTCCACTTT. Translated: CASSQVRGHSPLHF.

V gene TRBV28 combines with J gene TRBJ2-2, with a tentative D call TRBD2 (6 bases). CDR3 length: 16 amino acids. Trimming took off 5 bases at V and 5 bases at J, with 18 bases between the two ends. Germline CDR1 reads MDHEN; CDR2 reads SYDVKM. CDR3 coding DNA: TGTGCCAGCAGTCCCCCACTAGCCGGTAGGACCGGGGAGCTGTTTTTT. Amino acid sequence: CASSPPLAGRTGELFF.

The count of this clone is one. The chain joins TRBV10-3 to TRBJ2-2; D might be TRBD1 (7 bases). This CDR3 is 14 amino acids long. The ends were cut back, 6 bases at V and 4 bases at J, with 12 bases in the middle. The germline gives CDR1 ENHRY, CDR2 SYGVKD. The DNA for the CDR3 is TGTGCCATCAGGGCGGGACAGAGCACCGGGGAGCTGTTTTTT. Translation gives CAIRAGQSTGELFF.

This rearrangement joins TRBV7-8 to TRBJ1-2; 10 bases are shared with TRBD1. The trim removed 5 bases at V and 7 bases at J, leaving 7 bases unmatched. The CDR3 totals 14 residues. Germline CDR1 reads SGHVS; CDR2 reads FQNEAQ. The CDR3 loop reads CASSPRQGARGYTF. CDR3 DNA sequence: TGTGCCAGCAGCCCCCGACAGGGGGCTCGTGGCTACACCTTC.

This clone was seen just once. V gene TRBV4-2 combines with J gene TRBJ2-7; 8 nucleotides line up with TRBD2. CDR3 length equals 17 residues. Trimming cost V 0 bases and J 2 bases; bases outside gene matches: 9. CDR1 is LGHNA and CDR2 is YNFKEQ in the germline V gene. As DNA, the CDR3 is TGTGCCAGCAGCCAAGATACTAGCGGTCTTGGGGCCTACGAGCAGTACTTC. It yields the protein CASSQDTSGLGAYEQYF.

In this sample, this clone turned up once. Other DNA sequences in this specimen translate into the identical CDR3. The chain has TRBV7-7 and TRBJ2-5; 13 bases align to TRBD2. This CDR3 has 15 amino acids. Germline CDR1 is SSHAT and CDR2 is FNYEAQ (reference sequence). The junction had 5 bases not matched to a gene; V was cut back by 5 bases and J by 5 bases. The CDR3 sequence: CASSPGLAGEETQYF. The CDR3, as DNA: TGTGCCAGCAGCCCTGGACTAGCGGGAGAGGAGACCCAGTACTTC.

J is TRBJ2-3 and V is TRBV20-1; 8 nucleotides match TRBD2. This CDR3 is built from 17 residues. Trimming at V came to 3 bases and at J to 4 bases, leaving 15 bases not matched to a gene. The germline CDR1 and CDR2 sequences are DFQATT and SNEGSKA (reference sequence). The DNA of the CDR3 is TGCAGTGCTAGTAGTCCTAGCGGGCCTTTGGGAGCAGATACGCAGTATTTT. Translation: CSASSPSGPLGADTQYF.